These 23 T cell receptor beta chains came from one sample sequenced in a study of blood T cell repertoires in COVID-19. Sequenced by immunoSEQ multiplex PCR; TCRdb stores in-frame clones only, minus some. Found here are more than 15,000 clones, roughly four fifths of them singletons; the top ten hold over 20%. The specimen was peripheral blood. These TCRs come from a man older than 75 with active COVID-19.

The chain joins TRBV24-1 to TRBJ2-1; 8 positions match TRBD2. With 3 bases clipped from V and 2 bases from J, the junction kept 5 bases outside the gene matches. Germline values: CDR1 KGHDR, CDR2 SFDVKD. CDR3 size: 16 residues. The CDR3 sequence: CATSDVREGPYNEQFF. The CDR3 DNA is TGTGCCACCAGTGATGTCCGGGAGGGCCCCTACAATGAGCAGTTCTTC.

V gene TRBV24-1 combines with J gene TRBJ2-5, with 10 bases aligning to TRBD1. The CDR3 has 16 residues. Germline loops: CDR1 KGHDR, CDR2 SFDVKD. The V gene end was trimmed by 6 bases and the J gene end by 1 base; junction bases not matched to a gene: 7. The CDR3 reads CATSSRDRGVQETQYF. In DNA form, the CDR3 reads TGTGCCACCAGTTCGCGGGACAGGGGAGTCCAAGAGACCCAGTACTTC.

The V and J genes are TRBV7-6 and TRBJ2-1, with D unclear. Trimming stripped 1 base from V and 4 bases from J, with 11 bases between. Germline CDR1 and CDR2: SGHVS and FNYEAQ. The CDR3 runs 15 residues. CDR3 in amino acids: CASSLGYSGYNEQFF. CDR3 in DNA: TGTGCCAGCAGCTTAGGATATTCAGGTTACAATGAGCAGTTCTTC.

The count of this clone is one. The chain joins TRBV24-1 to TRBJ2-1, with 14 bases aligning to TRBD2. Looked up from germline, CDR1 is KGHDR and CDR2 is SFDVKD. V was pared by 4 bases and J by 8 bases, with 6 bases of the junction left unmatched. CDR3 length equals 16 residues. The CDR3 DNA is TGTGCCACCAGTGACTTCCCGGGACTAGCGGGAGATGAGCAGTTCTTC. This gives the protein CATSDFPGLAGDEQFF.

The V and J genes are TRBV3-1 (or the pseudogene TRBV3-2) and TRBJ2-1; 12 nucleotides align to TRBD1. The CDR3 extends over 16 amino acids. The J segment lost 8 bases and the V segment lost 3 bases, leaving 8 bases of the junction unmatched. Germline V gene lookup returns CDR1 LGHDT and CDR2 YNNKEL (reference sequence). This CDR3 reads CASSQRGTGGSDEQFF. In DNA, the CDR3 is TGTGCCAGCAGCCAGCGGGGGACAGGGGGCTCGGATGAGCAGTTCTTC.

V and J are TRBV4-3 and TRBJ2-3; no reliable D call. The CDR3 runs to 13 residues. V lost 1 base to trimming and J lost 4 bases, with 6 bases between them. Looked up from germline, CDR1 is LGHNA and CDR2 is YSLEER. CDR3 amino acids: CASSQGHPDTQYF. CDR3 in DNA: TGCGCCAGCAGCCAAGGGCATCCAGATACGCAGTATTTT.

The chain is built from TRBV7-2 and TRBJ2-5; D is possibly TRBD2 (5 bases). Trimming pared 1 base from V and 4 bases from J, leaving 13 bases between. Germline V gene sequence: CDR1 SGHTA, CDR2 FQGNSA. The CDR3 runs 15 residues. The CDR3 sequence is CASSLGQAGRETQYF. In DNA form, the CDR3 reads TGTGCCAGCAGCTTAGGTCAGGCGGGCCGAGAGACCCAGTACTTC.

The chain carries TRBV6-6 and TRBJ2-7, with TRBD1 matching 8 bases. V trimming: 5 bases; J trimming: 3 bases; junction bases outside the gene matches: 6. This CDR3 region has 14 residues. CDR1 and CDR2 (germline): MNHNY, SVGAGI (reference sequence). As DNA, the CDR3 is TGTGCCAGCAGTACCCTCGGACAGGGCTACGAGCAGTACTTC. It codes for CASSTLGQGYEQYF.

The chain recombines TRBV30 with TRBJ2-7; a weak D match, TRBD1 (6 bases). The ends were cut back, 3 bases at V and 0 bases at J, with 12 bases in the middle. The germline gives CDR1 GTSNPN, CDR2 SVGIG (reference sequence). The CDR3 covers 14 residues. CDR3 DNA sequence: TGTGCCTGGAGGGACAGCGCGGGCTCCTACGAGCAGTACTTC. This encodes CAWRDSAGSYEQYF.

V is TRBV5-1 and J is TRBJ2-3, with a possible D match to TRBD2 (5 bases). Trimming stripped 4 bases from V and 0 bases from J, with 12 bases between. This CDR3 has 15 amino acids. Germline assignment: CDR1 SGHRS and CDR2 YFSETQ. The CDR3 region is CASSDDGKSTDTQYF. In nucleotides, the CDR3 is TGCGCCAGCAGCGACGACGGGAAGAGCACAGATACGCAGTATTTT. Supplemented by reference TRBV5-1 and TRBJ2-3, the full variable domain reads KAGVTQTPRYLIKTRGQQVTLSCSPISGHRSVSWYQQTPGQGLQFLFEYFSETQRNKGNFPGRFSGRQFSNSRSEMNVSTLELGDSALYLCASSDDGKSTDTQYFGPGTRLTVL.

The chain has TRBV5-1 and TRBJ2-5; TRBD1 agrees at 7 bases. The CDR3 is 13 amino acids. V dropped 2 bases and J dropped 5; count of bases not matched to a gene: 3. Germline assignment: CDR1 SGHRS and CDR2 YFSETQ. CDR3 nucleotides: TGCGCCAGCAGCTTCGGACAGGAGGAGACCCAGTACTTC. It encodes CASSFGQEETQYF.

CDR3 loop: CALSGTGDSPLHF. CDR3 in DNA: TGTGCCCTTTCCGGGACAGGGGACTCACCCCTCCACTTT. The rearrangement links TRBV30 to TRBJ1-6; 10 positions match TRBD1. CDR1 is GTSNPN and CDR2 is SVGIG in the germline V gene (reference sequence). V dropped 8 bases and J dropped 10; count of bases not matched to a gene: 8. CDR3 length: 13 residues.

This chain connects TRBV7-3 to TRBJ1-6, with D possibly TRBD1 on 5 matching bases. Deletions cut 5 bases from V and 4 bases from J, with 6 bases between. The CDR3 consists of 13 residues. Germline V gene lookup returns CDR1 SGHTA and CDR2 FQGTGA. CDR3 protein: CASSRQYNSPLHF. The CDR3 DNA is TGTGCCAGCAGCCGACAGTATAATTCACCCCTCCACTTT.

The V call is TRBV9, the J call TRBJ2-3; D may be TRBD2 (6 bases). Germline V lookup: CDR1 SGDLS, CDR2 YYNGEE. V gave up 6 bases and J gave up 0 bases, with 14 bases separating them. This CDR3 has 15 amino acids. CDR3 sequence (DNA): TGTGCCAGCACCCCCGGGGGAGCTAGCACAGATACGCAGTATTTT. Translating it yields CASTPGGASTDTQYF. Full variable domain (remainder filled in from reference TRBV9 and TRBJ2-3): DSGVTQTPKHLITATGQRVTLRCSPRSGDLSVYWYQQSLDQGLQFLIQYYNGEERAKGNILERFSAQQFPDLHSELNLSSLELGDSALYFCASTPGGASTDTQYFGPGTRLTVL.

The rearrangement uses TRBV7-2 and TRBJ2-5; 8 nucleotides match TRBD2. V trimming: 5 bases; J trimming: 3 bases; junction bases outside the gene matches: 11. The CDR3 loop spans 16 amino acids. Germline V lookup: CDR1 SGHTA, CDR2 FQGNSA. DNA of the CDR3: TGTGCCAGCAGCGCGTGGGTAGCGGGAAGGGAAGAGACCCAGTACTTC. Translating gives CASSAWVAGREETQYF. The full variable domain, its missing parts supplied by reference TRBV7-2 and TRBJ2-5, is GAGVSQSPSNKVTEKGKDVELRCDPISGHTALYWYRQSLGQGLEFLIYFQGNSAPDKSGLPSDRFSAERTGGSVSTLTIQRTQQEDSAVYLCASSAWVAGREETQYFGPGTRLLVL.

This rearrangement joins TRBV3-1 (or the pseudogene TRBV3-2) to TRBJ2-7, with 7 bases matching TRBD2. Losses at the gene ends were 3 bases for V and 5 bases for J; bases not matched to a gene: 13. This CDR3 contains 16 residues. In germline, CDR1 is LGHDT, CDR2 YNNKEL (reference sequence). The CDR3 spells CASSQLGGSGLNEQYF. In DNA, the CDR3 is TGTGCCAGCAGCCAGCTCGGCGGGAGCGGTCTGAACGAGCAGTACTTC.

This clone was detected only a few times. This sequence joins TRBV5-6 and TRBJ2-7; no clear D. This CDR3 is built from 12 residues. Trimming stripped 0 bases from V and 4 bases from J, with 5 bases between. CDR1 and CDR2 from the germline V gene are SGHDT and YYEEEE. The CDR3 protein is CASSLARYEQYF. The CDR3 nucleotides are TGTGCCAGCAGCTTGGCCCGGTACGAGCAGTACTTC.

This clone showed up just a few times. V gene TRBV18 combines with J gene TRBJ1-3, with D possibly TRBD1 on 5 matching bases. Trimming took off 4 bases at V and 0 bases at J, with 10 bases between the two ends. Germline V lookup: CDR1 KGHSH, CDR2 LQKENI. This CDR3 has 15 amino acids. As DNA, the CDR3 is TGTGCCAGCTCACTCGGGGGGAGCTCTGGAAACACCATATATTTT. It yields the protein CASSLGGSSGNTIYF.

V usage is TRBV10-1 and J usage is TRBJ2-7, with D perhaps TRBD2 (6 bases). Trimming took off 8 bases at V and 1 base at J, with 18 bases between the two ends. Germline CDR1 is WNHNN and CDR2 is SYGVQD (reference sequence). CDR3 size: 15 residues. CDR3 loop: CASGGKVGGSYEQYF. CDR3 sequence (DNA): TGCGCCAGCGGGGGGAAGGTCGGCGGATCCTACGAGCAGTACTTC.

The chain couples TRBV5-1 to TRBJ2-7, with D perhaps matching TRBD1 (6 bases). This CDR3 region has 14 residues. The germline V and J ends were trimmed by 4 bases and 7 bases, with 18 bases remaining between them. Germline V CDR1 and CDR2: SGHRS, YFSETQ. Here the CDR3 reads CASSKDRYSTEQYF. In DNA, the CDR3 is TGCGCCAGCAGCAAGGACAGATATTCTACGGAGCAGTACTTC.

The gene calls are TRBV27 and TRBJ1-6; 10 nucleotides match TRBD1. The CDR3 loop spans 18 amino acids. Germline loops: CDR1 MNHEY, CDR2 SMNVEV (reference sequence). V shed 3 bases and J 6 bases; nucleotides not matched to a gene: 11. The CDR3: CASSFDRGPDKSNSPLHF. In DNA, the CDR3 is TGTGCCAGCAGTTTTGACAGGGGGCCGGATAAGAGTAATTCACCCCTCCACTTT.

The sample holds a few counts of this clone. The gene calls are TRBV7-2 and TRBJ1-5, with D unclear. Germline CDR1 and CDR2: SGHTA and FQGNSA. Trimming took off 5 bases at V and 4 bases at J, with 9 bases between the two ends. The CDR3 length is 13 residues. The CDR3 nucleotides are TGTGCCAGCAGCCCATCAACAAATCAGCCCCAGCATTTT. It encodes CASSPSTNQPQHF.

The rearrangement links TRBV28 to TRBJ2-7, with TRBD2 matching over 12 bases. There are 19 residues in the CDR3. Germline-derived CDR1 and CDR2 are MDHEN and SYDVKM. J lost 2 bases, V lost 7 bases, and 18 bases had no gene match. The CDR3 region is CASNPRFPWTSGKAYEQYF. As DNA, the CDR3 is TGTGCCAGCAATCCCCGTTTTCCCTGGACTAGCGGGAAGGCCTACGAGCAGTACTTC.